One and the same sample provided the 13 T cell receptor beta chains below, sequenced in a study of blood T cell repertoires in COVID-19. Data came from immunoSEQ multiplex PCR; TCRdb stores just in-frame clones and leaves some out. The data show roughly 240,000 clones, less than 85% seen once. The sequenced material came from peripheral blood. The source is a man aged 55 to 69 who had recovered from COVID-19.

V gene TRBV29-1 combines with J gene TRBJ2-7; D unclear. Germline V lookup: CDR1 SQVTM, CDR2 ANQGSEA. This CDR3 comprises 12 residues. Trimming pared 5 bases from V and 0 bases from J, leaving 8 bases between. CDR3 loop: CSVLRSSYEQYF. Written as DNA, the CDR3 is TGCAGCGTTTTACGGAGCTCCTACGAGCAGTACTTC.

J is TRBJ1-2 and V is TRBV19; TRBD1 aligns across 7 bases. The CDR3 covers 13 residues. Unmatched junction bases numbered 8, after V lost 5 bases and J lost 8 bases. Looked up from germline, CDR1 is LNHDA and CDR2 is SQIVND (reference sequence). The CDR3 loop is CASSAGTVRGYTF. CDR3 nucleotides: TGTGCCAGTAGTGCCGGGACAGTGAGGGGCTACACCTTC.

The chain joins TRBV29-1 to TRBJ2-1, with D possibly matching TRBD2 (6 bases). The CDR3 loop spans 13 amino acids. Trimming removed 4 bases at V and 4 bases at J, with 11 bases between. CDR1 SQVTM and CDR2 ANQGSEA come from the germline V gene. The CDR3 reads CSVARDSYNEQFF. The CDR3 coding sequence is TGCAGCGTTGCTCGGGACTCGTACAATGAGCAGTTCTTC.

V is TRBV15 and J is TRBJ1-6; D remains unclear. The CDR3 has 12 amino acids. Trimming shortened V by 3 bases and J by 10 bases, and 7 bases separated the two germline ends. Germline CDR1 is LNHNV and CDR2 is YYDKDF (reference sequence). The CDR3 coding sequence is TGTGCCACCAGCAGTATCGTCTCACCCCTCCACTTT. Amino acids: CATSSIVSPLHF. The complete variable domain, with remaining parts taken from reference TRBV15 and TRBJ1-6, reads DAMVIQNPRYQVTQFGKPVTLSCSQTLNHNVMYWYQQKSSQAPKLLFHYYDKDFNNEADTPDNFQSRRPNTSFCFLDIRSPGLGDTAMYLCATSSIVSPLHFGNGTRLTVT.

The chain has TRBV7-9 and TRBJ2-3, with 12 bases that match TRBD1. J was trimmed by 4 bases and V by 3 bases; bases with no gene match: 8. CDR1 is SEHNR, CDR2 FQNEAQ, per germline (reference sequence). The CDR3 has 17 residues. CDR3 coding DNA: TGTGCCAGCAGCTTTCCGGGACAGGGGGCGAGGCCAGATACGCAGTATTTT. It translates to CASSFPGQGARPDTQYF.

The rearrangement joins TRBV4-1 to TRBJ2-7, with D possibly matching TRBD2 (5 bases). The CDR3 loop spans 14 amino acids. Trimming shortened V by 3 bases and J by 2 bases, and 11 bases separated the two germline ends. Germline-derived CDR1 and CDR2 are MGHRA and YSYEKL. This chain's CDR3 is CASSHGGGAYEQYF. CDR3 in DNA: TGCGCCAGCAGCCATGGAGGCGGCGCCTACGAGCAGTACTTC.

The rearrangement links TRBV3-1 (or the pseudogene TRBV3-2) to TRBJ1-1; D is undetermined. There are 14 residues in the CDR3. Trimming took 0 bases from V and 0 from J, leaving 5 bases between them. Germline V gene lookup returns CDR1 LGHDT and CDR2 YNNKEL (reference sequence). The CDR3 region is CASSQDLVNTEAFF. Written as DNA, the CDR3 is TGTGCCAGCAGCCAAGATCTAGTGAACACTGAAGCTTTCTTT.

This chain links TRBV5-5 with TRBJ2-7, with 11 bases fitting TRBD1. The trim removed 4 bases at V and 3 bases at J, leaving 9 bases unmatched. CDR1 is SGHKS and CDR2 is YYEKEE in the germline V gene (reference sequence). This CDR3 is built from 16 residues. CDR3 in DNA: TGTGCCAGCAGCCTCCGGGACAGGGGGACTTACTACGAGCAGTACTTC. This codes for CASSLRDRGTYYEQYF. Combining the CDR3 with reference TRBV5-5 and TRBJ2-7 gives the whole variable domain DAGVTQSPTHLIKTRGQQVTLRCSPISGHKSVSWYQQVLGQGPQFIFQYYEKEERGRGNFPDRFSARQFPNYSSELNVNALLLGDSALYLCASSLRDRGTYYEQYFGPGTRLTVT.

In nucleotides, the CDR3 is TGTGCCAGCAGCCAAGTCCCGGGGGAGAATGAGCAGTTCTTC. Its translation is CASSQVPGENEQFF. The chain is built from TRBV3-1 (or the pseudogene TRBV3-2) and TRBJ2-1; tentative D call: TRBD2 (6 bases). The germline V gene has CDR1 LGHDT and CDR2 YNNKEL (reference sequence). V shed 1 base and J shed 7 bases, with 11 bases lying between them. This CDR3 is 14 amino acids long.

This clone came up a few times. The chain is built from TRBV5-1 and TRBJ1-1, with D unresolved. The CDR3 is 13 residues long. Trimming cost V 4 bases and J 2 bases, with 9 bases left between them. In germline, CDR1 is SGHRS, CDR2 YFSETQ. CDR3 residues: CASSQTLNTEAFF. The CDR3 coding sequence is TGCGCCAGCAGCCAGACACTTAACACTGAAGCTTTCTTT.

This chain uses TRBV27 with TRBJ1-3; D may be TRBD1 (6 bases). V was shortened by 1 base and J by 8 bases, with 15 bases between the two germline ends. This CDR3 region has 15 residues. Germline loops: CDR1 MNHEY, CDR2 SMNVEV (reference sequence). The CDR3 nucleotides read TGTGCCAGCAGTTTATTATCAGGGGCCAGGGACACCATATATTTT. The encoded protein is CASSLLSGARDTIYF.

Here the CDR3 DNA reads TGTGCCAGCAGCCAAGATACGGGTCTCCGATCCTACGAGCAGTACTTC. Protein product: CASSQDTGLRSYEQYF. The chain has TRBV3-1 (or the pseudogene TRBV3-2) and TRBJ2-7; D remains unclear. V dropped 0 bases and J dropped 1 base, with 13 bases sitting between them. The CDR3 is made up of 16 amino acids. The germline CDR1 and CDR2 sequences are LGHDT and YNNKEL (reference sequence).

This clone was seen a single time. This rearrangement joins TRBV20-1 to TRBJ1-1, with a weak D call TRBD1 (5 bases). Trimming removed 3 bases at V and 4 bases at J, with 9 bases between. The CDR3 is 12 amino acids. CDR1 is DFQATT and CDR2 is SNEGSKA in the germline V gene (reference sequence). CDR3 sequence: CSASKQGTEAFF. DNA for the CDR3: TGCAGTGCTAGTAAGCAGGGCACTGAAGCTTTCTTT.